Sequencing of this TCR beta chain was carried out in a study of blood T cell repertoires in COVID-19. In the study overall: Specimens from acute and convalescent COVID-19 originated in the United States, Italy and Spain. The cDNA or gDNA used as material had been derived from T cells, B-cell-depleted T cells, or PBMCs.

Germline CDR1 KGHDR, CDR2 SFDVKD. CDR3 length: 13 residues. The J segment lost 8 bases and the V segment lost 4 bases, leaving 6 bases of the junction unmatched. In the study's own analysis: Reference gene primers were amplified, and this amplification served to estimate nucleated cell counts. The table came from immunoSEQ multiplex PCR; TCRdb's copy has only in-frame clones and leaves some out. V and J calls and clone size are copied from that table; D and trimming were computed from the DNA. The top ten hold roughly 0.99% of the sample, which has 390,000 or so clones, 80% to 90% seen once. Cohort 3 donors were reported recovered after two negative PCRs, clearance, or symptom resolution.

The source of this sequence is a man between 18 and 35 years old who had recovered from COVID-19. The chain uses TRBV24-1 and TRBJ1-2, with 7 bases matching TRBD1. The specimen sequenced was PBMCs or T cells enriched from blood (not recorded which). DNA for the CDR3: TGTGCCACCAGTGACACGGACAGGAGCGGCTACACCTTC. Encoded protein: CATSDTDRSGYTF.